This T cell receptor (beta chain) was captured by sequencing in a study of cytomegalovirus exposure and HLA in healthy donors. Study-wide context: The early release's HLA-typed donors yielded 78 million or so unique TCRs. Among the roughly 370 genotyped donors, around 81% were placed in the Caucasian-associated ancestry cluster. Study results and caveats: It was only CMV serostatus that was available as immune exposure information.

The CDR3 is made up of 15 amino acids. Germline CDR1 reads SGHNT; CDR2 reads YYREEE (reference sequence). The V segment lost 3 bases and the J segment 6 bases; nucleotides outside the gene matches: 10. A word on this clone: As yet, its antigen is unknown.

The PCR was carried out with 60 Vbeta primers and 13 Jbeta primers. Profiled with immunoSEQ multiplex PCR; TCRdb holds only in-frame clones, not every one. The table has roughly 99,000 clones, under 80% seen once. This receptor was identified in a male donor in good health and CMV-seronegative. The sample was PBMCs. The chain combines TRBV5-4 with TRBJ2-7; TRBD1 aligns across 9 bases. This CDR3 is CASSWGSGTGPEQYF. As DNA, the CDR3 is TGTGCCAGCAGCTGGGGGTCCGGGACAGGGCCCGAGCAGTACTTC.